This TCR beta chain is drawn from a study of early T cells in non-severe SARS-CoV-2 infection. In the study overall: Investigators sequenced bulk RNA drawn from unsorted whole blood, and chains remained unpaired. Study results and limitations: Database matching using VDJdb favored anti-spike CD8 responses, with private and CD4 specificities left missing.

The CDR3 has 11 residues. Germline CDR1 is DFQATT and CDR2 is SNEGSKA (reference sequence). V gave up 8 bases and J gave up 3 bases, with 10 bases separating them. Each single cDNA molecule received a unique molecular identifier. TCRdb itself ran the 5' RACE reads through MiXCR, one entry per CDR3 protein. The sample holds roughly 29,000 distinct CDR3 sequences, 2.9% seen once. This clonotype was recorded at least ten times. The antigen is not known. This chain joins TRBV20-1 and TRBJ2-5; no clear D. Material: whole blood. This clonotype originated in an adult who was a healthcare worker with PCR-confirmed SARS-CoV-2 infection or an uninfected control (not recorded which). CDR3 region: CSTIGEETQYF. Here the CDR3 DNA reads TGCAGTACCATTGGGGAAGAGACCCAGTACTTC.